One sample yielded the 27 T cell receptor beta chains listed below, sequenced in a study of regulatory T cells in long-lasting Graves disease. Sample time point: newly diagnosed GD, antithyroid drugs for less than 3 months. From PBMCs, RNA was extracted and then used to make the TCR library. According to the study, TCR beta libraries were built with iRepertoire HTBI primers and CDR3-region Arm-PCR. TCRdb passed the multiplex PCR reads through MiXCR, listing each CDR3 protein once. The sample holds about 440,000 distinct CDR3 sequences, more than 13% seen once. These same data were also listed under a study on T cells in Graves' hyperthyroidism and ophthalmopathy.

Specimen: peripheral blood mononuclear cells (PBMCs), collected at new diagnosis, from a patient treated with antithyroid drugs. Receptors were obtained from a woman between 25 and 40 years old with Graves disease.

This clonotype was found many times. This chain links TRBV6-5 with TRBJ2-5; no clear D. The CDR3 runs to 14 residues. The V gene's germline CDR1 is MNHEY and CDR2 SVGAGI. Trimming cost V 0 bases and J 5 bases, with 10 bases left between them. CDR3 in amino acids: CASSYSMGGETQYF. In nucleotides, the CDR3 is TGTGCCAGCAGTTACTCGATGGGCGGCGAGACCCAGTACTTC.

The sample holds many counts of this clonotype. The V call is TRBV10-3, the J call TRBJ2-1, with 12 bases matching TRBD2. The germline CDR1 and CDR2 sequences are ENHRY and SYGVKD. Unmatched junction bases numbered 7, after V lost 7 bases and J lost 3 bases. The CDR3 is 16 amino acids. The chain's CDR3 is CAIKPRTSGNYNEQFF. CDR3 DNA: TGTGCCATCAAGCCACGGACTAGCGGGAACTACAATGAGCAGTTCTTC.

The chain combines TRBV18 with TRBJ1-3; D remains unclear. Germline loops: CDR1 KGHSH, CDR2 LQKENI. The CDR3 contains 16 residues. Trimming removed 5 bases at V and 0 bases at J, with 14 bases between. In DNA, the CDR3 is TGTGCCAGCTCATCCACTCCGCCGAGCTCTGGAAACACCATATATTTT. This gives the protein CASSSTPPSSGNTIYF.

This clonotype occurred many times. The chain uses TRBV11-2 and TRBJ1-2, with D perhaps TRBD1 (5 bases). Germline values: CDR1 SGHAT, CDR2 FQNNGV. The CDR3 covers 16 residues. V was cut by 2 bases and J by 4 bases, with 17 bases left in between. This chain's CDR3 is CASSLNVPGSLYGYTF. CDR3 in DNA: TGTGCCAGCAGCTTAAACGTCCCAGGGTCGCTCTATGGCTACACCTTC.

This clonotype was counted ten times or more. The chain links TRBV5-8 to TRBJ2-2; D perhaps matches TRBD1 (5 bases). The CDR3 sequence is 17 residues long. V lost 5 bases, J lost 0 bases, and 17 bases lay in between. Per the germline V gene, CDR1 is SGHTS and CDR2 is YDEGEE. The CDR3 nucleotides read TGTGCCAGCAGACCTTATCGTCGACAGTCGAACACCGGGGAGCTGTTTTTT. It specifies CASRPYRRQSNTGELFF.

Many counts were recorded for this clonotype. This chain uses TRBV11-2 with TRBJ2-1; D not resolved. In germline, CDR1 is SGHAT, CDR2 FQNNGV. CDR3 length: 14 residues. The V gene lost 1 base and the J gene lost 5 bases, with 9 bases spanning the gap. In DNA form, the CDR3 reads TGTGCCAGCAGCTTAGTCGGTGGGGACAATGAGCAGTTCTTC. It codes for CASSLVGGDNEQFF.

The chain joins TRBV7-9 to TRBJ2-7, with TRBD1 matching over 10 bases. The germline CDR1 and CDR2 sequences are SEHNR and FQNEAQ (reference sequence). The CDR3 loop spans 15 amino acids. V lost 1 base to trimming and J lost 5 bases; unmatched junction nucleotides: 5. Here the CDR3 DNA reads TGTGCCAGCAGCTTAGTGGGGGACAGGGGCCACGAGCAGTACTTC. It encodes CASSLVGDRGHEQYF.

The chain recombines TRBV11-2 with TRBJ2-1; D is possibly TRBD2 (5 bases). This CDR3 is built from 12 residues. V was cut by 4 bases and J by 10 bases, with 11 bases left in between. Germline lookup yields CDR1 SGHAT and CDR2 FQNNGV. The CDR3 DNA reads TGTGCCAGCAGCTCGACCACGGGAGAGCAGTTCTTC. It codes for CASSSTTGEQFF.

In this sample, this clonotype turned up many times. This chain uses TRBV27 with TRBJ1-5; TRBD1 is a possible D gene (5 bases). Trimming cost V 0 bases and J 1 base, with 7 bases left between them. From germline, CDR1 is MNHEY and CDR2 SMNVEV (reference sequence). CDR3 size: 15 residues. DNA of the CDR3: TGTGCCAGCAGTTTATCTGCAGGGAGCAATCAGCCCCAGCATTTT. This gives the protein CASSLSAGSNQPQHF.

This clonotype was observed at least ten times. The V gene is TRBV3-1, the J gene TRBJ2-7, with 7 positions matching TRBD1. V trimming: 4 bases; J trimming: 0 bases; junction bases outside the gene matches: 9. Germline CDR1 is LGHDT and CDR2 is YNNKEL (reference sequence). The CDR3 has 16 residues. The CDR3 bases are TGTGCCAGCAGCCGTAGGGACAGTGGGGGCTCCTACGAGCAGTACTTC. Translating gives CASSRRDSGGSYEQYF.

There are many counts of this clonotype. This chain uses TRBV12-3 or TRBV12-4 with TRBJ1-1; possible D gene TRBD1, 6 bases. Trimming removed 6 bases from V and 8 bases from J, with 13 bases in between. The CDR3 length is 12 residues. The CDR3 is CASRQGPTEAFF. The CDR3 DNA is TGTGCCAGCAGACAGGGCCCTACAGAAGCTTTCTTT.

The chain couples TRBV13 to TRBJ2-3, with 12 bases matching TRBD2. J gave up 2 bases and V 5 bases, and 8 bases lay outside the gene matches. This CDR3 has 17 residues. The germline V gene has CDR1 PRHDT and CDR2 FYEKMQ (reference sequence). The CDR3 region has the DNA TGTGCCAGCAGCCGACTAGCGGGAGAACCCACCACAGATACGCAGTATTTT. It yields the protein CASSRLAGEPTTDTQYF.

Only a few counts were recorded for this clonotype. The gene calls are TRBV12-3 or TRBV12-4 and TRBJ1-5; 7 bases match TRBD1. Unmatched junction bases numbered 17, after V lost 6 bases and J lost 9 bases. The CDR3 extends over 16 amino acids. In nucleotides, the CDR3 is TGTGCCAGCAGATCCTCACAGGGGCCGGGGTATCGGCCCCAGCATTTT. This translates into CASRSSQGPGYRPQHF.

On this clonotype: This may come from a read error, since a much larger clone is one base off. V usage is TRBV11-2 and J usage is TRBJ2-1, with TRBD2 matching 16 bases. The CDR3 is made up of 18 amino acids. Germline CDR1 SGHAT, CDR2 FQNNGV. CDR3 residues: CASSRGLAGGPRYSEQFF. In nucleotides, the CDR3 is TGTGCCAGCAGCCGGGGACTAGCGGGAGGGCCTCGCTACAGTGAGCAGTTCTTC.

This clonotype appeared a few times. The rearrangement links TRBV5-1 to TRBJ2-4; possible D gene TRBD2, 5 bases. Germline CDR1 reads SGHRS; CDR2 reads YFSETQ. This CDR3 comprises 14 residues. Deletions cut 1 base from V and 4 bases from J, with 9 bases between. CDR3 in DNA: TGCGCCAGCAGCTTGTTGCCGGGAAAAAACATTCAGTACTTC. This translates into CASSLLPGKNIQYF.

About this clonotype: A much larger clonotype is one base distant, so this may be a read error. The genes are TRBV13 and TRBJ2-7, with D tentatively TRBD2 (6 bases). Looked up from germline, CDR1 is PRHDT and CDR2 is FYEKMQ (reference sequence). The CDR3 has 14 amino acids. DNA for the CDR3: TGTGCCAGCAGCAAACCGGGACTCAGAGGCGAGAAGTACTTC. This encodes CASSKPGLRGEKYF. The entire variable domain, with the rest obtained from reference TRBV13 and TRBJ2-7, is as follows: AAGVIQSPRHLIKEKRETATLKCYPIPRHDTVYWYQQGPGQDPQFLISFYEKMQSDKGSIPDRFSAQQFSDYHSELNMSSLELGDSALYFCASSKPGLRGEKYFGPGTRLTVT.

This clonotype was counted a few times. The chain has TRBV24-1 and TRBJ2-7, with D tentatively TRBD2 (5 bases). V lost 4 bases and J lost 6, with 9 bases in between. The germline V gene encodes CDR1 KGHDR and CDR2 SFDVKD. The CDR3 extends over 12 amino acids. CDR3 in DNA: TGTGCCACCAGTGACACTAGAGCCGAGCAGTACTTC. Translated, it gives CATSDTRAEQYF.

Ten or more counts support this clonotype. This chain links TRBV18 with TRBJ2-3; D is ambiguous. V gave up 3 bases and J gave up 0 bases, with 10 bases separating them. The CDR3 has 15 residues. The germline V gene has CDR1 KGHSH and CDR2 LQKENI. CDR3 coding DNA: TGTGCCAGCTCACCGCTGGACGGGAGCACAGATACGCAGTATTTT. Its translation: CASSPLDGSTDTQYF.

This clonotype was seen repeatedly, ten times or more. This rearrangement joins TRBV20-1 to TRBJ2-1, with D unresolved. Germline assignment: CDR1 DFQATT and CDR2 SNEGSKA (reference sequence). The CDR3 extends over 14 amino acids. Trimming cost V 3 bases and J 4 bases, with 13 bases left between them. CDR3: CSARDRKNYNEQFF. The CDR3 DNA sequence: TGCAGTGCTAGGGACCGCAAGAATTACAATGAGCAGTTCTTC.

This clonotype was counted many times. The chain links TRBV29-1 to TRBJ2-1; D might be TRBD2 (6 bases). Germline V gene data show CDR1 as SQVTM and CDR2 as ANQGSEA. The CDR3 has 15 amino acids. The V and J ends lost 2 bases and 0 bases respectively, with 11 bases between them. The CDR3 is CSVETLGSSYNEQFF. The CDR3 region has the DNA TGCAGCGTTGAAACGCTCGGGAGCTCCTACAATGAGCAGTTCTTC.

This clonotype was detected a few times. Here the CDR3 DNA reads TGTGCCACCAGTGATCTATGGACTAGCGGGACACCGGAGCTGTTTTTT. Its protein is CATSDLWTSGTPELFF. The chain combines TRBV24-1 with TRBJ2-2; 12 nucleotides align to TRBD2. With V trimmed by 3 bases and J by 10 bases, 8 bases remained unmatched. CDR1 is KGHDR and CDR2 is SFDVKD in the germline V gene. The CDR3 has 16 amino acids.

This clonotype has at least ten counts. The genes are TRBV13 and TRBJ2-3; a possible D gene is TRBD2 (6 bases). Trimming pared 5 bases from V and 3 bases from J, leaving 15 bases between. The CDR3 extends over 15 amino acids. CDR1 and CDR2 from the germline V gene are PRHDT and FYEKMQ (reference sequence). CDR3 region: CASSPPGRGTDTQYF. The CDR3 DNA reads TGTGCCAGCAGCCCCCCCGGGCGGGGAACAGATACGCAGTATTTT. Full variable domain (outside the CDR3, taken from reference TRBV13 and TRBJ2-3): AAGVIQSPRHLIKEKRETATLKCYPIPRHDTVYWYQQGPGQDPQFLISFYEKMQSDKGSIPDRFSAQQFSDYHSELNMSSLELGDSALYFCASSPPGRGTDTQYFGPGTRLTVL.

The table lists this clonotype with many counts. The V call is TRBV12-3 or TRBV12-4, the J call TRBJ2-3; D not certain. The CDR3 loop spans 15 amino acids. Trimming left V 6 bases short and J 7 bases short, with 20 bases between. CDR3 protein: CASSPSWAAENTQYF. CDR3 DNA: TGTGCCAGCAGCCCTTCTTGGGCGGCGGAAAATACGCAGTATTTT.

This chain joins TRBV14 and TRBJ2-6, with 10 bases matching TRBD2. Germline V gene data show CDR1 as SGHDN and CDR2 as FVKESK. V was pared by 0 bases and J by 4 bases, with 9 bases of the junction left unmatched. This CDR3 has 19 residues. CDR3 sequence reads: CASSQDRLAGAAGANVLTF. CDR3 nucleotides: TGTGCCAGCAGCCAAGATCGGCTAGCGGGAGCGGCGGGGGCCAACGTCCTGACTTTC.

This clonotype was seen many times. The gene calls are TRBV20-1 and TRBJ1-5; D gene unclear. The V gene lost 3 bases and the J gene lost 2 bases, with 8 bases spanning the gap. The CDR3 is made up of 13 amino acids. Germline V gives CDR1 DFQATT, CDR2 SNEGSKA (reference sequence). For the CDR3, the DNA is TGCAGTGCTAGGAGGGTGGGCAATCAGCCCCAGCATTTT. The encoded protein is CSARRVGNQPQHF.

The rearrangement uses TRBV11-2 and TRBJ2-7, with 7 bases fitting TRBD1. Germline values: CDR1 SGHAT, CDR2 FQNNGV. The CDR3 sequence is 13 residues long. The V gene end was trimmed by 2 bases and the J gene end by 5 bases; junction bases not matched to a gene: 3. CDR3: CASSLYRGHEQYF. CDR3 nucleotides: TGTGCCAGCAGCTTATACAGGGGCCACGAGCAGTACTTC.

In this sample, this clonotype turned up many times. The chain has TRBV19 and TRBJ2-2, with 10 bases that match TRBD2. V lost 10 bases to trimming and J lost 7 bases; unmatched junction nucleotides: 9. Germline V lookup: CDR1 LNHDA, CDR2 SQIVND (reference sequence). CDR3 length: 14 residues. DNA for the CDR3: TGTGCCACCTCAGCGGGAGGGGACCACGGGGAGCTGTTTTTT. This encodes CATSAGGDHGELFF.